Below are 18 T cell receptor beta chains sequenced from a single sample in a study of identical twins. TCRdb fed the 5' RACE reads into MiXCR, producing one record per CDR3 protein. The sample holds under 250,000 distinct CDR3 sequences, around 8.1% seen once. These data were likewise used in another study, on yellow fever vaccine responses in identical twins.

The sequenced sample was memory (CD45RO+) T cells sorted from blood. The receptor source for this set is a woman aged 18 to 35 in good health.

This clonotype has a handful of counts. This sequence joins TRBV19 and TRBJ2-2; D is unresolved. The CDR3 is 15 amino acids. The V end lost 6 bases, the J end lost 0 bases, and 11 bases lay between the germline ends. Germline loops: CDR1 LNHDA, CDR2 SQIVND (reference sequence). In DNA form, the CDR3 reads TGTGCCAGTAGCCCAGTGGCCGCGAACACCGGGGAGCTGTTTTTT. Amino acid sequence: CASSPVAANTGELFF.

This clonotype was seen more than once but under ten times. This chain joins TRBV28 and TRBJ1-6; D call uncertain. Germline V gives CDR1 MDHEN, CDR2 SYDVKM. The length of the CDR3 is 18 residues. Deletions cut 6 bases from V and 5 bases from J, with 23 bases between. In DNA form, the CDR3 reads TGTGCCAGCAGAGTGGGCGGTTCATCCGATTTGAATAATTCACCCCTCCACTTT. Amino acids: CASRVGGSSDLNNSPLHF.

The chain combines TRBV20-1 with TRBJ2-7; 12 bases align to TRBD2. The V and J ends lost 2 bases and 3 bases, in that order; junction bases with no gene match: 8. CDR1 is DFQATT, CDR2 SNEGSKA, per germline (reference sequence). This CDR3 comprises 16 residues. The CDR3 nucleotides read TGCAGTGCTAGACTCCGCCGACTAGCGGGGGACTACGAGCAGTACTTC. Amino acid sequence: CSARLRRLAGDYEQYF.

This clonotype was counted only a few times. The chain has TRBV5-1 and TRBJ2-5, with TRBD1 as a possible D gene (5 bases). CDR1 is SGHRS and CDR2 is YFSETQ in the germline V gene. With 0 bases removed from V and 0 bases from J, the gap between germline ends came to 6 bases. The CDR3 length is 14 residues. The CDR3 loop reads CASSLEGDQETQYF. CDR3 DNA: TGCGCCAGCAGCTTGGAAGGGGACCAAGAGACCCAGTACTTC.

This clonotype turned up a few times. This chain uses TRBV28 with TRBJ2-1, with D possibly matching TRBD1 (7 bases). CDR3 size: 15 residues. V was shortened by 5 bases and J by 9 bases, with 20 bases between the two germline ends. Looked up from germline, CDR1 is MDHEN and CDR2 is SYDVKM. The CDR3 protein is CASSRRGTPRAEQFF. As DNA, the CDR3 is TGTGCCAGCAGTCGCAGGGGGACTCCCCGTGCTGAGCAGTTCTTC.

The chain combines TRBV6-5 with TRBJ2-4, with D maybe TRBD2 (6 bases). V was clipped by 6 bases and J by 9 bases, with 9 bases between them. The germline gives CDR1 MNHEY, CDR2 SVGAGI. This CDR3 is 11 amino acids long. The CDR3 DNA sequence: TGTGCCAGCAGCCCCGGGGGCATTCAGTACTTC. This gives the protein CASSPGGIQYF.

This clonotype appeared a few times. This chain links TRBV6-1 with TRBJ2-1; TRBD2 agrees at 8 bases. V was pared by 10 bases and J by 4 bases, with 9 bases of the junction left unmatched. Per the germline V gene, CDR1 is MNHNS and CDR2 is SASEGT. This CDR3 is 14 amino acids long. The CDR3 DNA sequence: TGTGCCACCCAAGCGGGAGTAGAGTACAATGAGCAGTTCTTC. Amino acids: CATQAGVEYNEQFF.

The chain uses TRBV12-3 or TRBV12-4 and TRBJ1-2; 10 bases match TRBD1. V was pared by 1 base and J by 4 bases, with 3 bases of the junction left unmatched. CDR3 length: 15 residues. This CDR3 reads CASSLGGQGTYGYTF. DNA of the CDR3: TGTGCCAGCAGTTTAGGGGGACAGGGGACCTATGGCTACACCTTC.

Ten or more counts support this clonotype. The gene calls are TRBV29-1 and TRBJ2-7; D may match TRBD1 or TRBD2 (5 bases each). In germline, CDR1 is SQVTM, CDR2 ANQGSEA. Trimming took off 3 bases at V and 5 bases at J, with 14 bases between the two ends. This CDR3 has 13 amino acids. The CDR3 DNA follows: TGCAGCGTTGACAGCTCCTTGGGGGACGAGCAGTACTTC. This codes for CSVDSSLGDEQYF.

Many counts were recorded for this clonotype. The chain recombines TRBV4-3 with TRBJ2-1; 7 nucleotides agree with TRBD2. The CDR3 has 16 amino acids. With 0 bases clipped from V and 0 bases from J, the junction kept 2 bases outside the gene matches. Germline V gene lookup returns CDR1 LGHNA and CDR2 YSLEER. CDR3 nucleotides: TGCGCCAGCAGCCAAGATATAGCGGGCTCCTACAATGAGCAGTTCTTC. Residues: CASSQDIAGSYNEQFF.

The chain employs TRBV4-2 and TRBJ2-2, with 8 bases aligning to TRBD1. CDR1 and CDR2 (germline): LGHNA, YNFKEQ. The CDR3 has 14 residues. Germline trimming cut 5 bases from V and 7 bases from J; bases unmatched to any gene: 6. The CDR3 DNA sequence: TGTGCCAGCAGCGAGGACAGGGCGAACGGGGAGCTGTTTTTT. It codes for CASSEDRANGELFF.

This clonotype was seen a few times. This chain uses TRBV10-3 with TRBJ2-1, with D perhaps TRBD2 (6 bases). CDR1 and CDR2 (germline): ENHRY, SYGVKD. The CDR3 spans 14 residues. V lost 3 bases, J lost 6 bases, and 12 bases lay in between. The CDR3 reads CAISERLDPNEQFF. In DNA, the CDR3 is TGTGCCATCAGTGAAAGACTAGATCCCAATGAGCAGTTCTTC.

This clonotype was counted many times. This chain connects TRBV12-3 or TRBV12-4 to TRBJ2-7; 10 bases align to TRBD2. This CDR3 is built from 15 residues. V lost 5 bases and J lost 3; bases outside the gene matches: 7. The CDR3 spells CASSESGRELYEQYF. Written as DNA, the CDR3 is TGTGCCAGCAGTGAGAGCGGGAGGGAACTCTACGAGCAGTACTTC.

In its sample, this clonotype was seen many times. The genes are TRBV28 and TRBJ2-6; the D is unclear. Trimming cost V 3 bases and J 0 bases, with 3 bases left between them. The CDR3 is 14 amino acids. CDR1 is MDHEN, CDR2 SYDVKM, per germline. CDR3 amino acids: CASSFNSGANVLTF. Written as DNA, the CDR3 is TGTGCCAGCAGTTTCAACTCTGGGGCCAACGTCCTGACTTTC.

This clonotype was seen ten or more times. The chain uses TRBV11-2 and TRBJ2-1, with TRBD2 matching 8 bases. With V trimmed by 5 bases and J by 6 bases, 15 bases remained unmatched. The CDR3 loop spans 17 amino acids. The germline V gene encodes CDR1 SGHAT and CDR2 FQNNGV. The CDR3 DNA reads TGTGCCAGCAGCACTACCGGGGGGGGAGCAAGGTTCAATGAGCAGTTCTTC. Residues: CASSTTGGGARFNEQFF.

This clonotype was picked up a small number of times. The genes are TRBV7-2 and TRBJ2-3; D is possibly TRBD1 (5 bases). Trimming took 7 bases from V and 9 from J, leaving 17 bases between them. This CDR3 spans 13 amino acids. Per the germline V gene, CDR1 is SGHTA and CDR2 is FQGNSA. The CDR3 DNA reads as TGTGCCAGCACCGAAACATGGGGCGAAACGCAGTATTTT. Its protein is CASTETWGETQYF. The variable domain in full, completed from reference TRBV7-2 and TRBJ2-3, reads GAGVSQSPSNKVTEKGKDVELRCDPISGHTALYWYRQSLGQGLEFLIYFQGNSAPDKSGLPSDRFSAERTGGSVSTLTIQRTQQEDSAVYLCASTETWGETQYFGPGTRLTVL.

This clonotype was seen many times. The genes are TRBV29-1 and TRBJ1-1, with D possibly TRBD1 on 6 matching bases. The V gene's germline CDR1 is SQVTM and CDR2 ANQGSEA. Trimming pared 7 bases from V and 1 base from J, leaving 13 bases between. CDR3 size: 13 residues. CDR3 coding DNA: TGCAGCGCCCTTGGGGGCACGAACACTGAAGCTTTCTTT. Protein product: CSALGGTNTEAFF.

This clonotype has only a few counts. The V gene is TRBV27, the J gene TRBJ2-7; a possible D gene is TRBD1 (6 bases). This CDR3 region has 13 residues. V lost 5 bases to trimming and J lost 7 bases, with 15 bases between them. In germline, CDR1 is MNHEY, CDR2 SMNVEV (reference sequence). This CDR3 reads CASSPRPRGEQYF. CDR3 DNA sequence: TGTGCCAGCAGTCCCCGGCCGAGGGGGGAGCAGTACTTC.